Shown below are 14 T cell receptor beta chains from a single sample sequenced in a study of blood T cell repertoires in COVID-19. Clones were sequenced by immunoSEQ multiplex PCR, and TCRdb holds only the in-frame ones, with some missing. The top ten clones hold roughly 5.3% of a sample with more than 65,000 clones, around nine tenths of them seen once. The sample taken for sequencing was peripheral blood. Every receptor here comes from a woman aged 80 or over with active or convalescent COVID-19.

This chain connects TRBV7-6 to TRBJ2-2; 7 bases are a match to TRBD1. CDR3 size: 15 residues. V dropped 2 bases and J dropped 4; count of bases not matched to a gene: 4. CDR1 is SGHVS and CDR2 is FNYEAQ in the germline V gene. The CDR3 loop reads CASSLSTGVTGELFF. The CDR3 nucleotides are TGTGCCAGCAGCTTAAGTACAGGGGTCACCGGGGAGCTGTTTTTT.

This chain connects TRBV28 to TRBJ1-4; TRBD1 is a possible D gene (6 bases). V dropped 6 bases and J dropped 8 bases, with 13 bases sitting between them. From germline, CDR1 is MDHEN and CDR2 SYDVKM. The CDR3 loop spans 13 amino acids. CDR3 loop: CASRRGIREKLFF. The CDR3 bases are TGTGCCAGCAGGAGGGGGATTCGAGAAAAACTGTTTTTT. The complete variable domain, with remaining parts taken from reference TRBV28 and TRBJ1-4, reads DVKVTQSSRYLVKRTGEKVFLECVQDMDHENMFWYRQDPGLGLRLIYFSYDVKMKEKGDIPEGYSVSREKKERFSLILESASTNQTSMYLCASRRGIREKLFFGSGTQLSVL.

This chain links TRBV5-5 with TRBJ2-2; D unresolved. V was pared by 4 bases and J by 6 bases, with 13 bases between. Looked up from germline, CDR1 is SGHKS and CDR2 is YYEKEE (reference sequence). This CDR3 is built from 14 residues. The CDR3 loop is CASSPARLAGELFF. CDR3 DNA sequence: TGTGCCAGCAGCCCCGCCCGCTTAGCCGGGGAGCTGTTTTTT.

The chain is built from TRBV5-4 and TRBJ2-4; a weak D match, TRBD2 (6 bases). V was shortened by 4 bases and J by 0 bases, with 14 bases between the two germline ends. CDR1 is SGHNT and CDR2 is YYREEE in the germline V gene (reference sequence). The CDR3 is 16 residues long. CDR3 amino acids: CASSPPGGEAKNIQYF. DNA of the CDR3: TGTGCCAGCAGCCCCCCCGGCGGGGAAGCCAAAAACATTCAGTACTTC.

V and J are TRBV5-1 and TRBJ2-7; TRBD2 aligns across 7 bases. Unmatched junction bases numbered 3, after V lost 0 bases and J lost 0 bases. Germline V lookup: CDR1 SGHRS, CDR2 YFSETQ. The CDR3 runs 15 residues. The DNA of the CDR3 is TGCGCCAGCAGCTTGGGGGGAGGGAGCTCCTACGAGCAGTACTTC. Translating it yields CASSLGGGSSYEQYF.

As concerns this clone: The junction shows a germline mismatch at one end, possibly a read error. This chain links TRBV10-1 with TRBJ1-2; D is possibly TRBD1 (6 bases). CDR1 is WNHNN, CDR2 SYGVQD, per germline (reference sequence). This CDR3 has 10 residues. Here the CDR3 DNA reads TGCGCCAGCAGTGGGGACAAAACCTTCTTC. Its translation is CASSGDKTFF.

The CDR3 protein is CASSLSVIRYEQYF. CDR3 nucleotides: TGTGCCAGCAGCTTATCGGTAATTCGCTACGAGCAGTACTTC. The chain is built from TRBV3-1 (or the pseudogene TRBV3-2) and TRBJ2-7, with unresolved D. CDR3 length: 14 amino acids. The germline V gene has CDR1 LGHDT and CDR2 YNNKEL (reference sequence). V was pared by 5 bases and J by 3 bases, with 14 bases between.

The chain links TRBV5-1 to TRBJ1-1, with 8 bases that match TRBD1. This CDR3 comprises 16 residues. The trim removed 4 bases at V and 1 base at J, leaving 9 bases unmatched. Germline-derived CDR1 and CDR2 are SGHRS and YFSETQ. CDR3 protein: CASSPIWTGQNTEAFF. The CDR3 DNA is TGCGCCAGCAGCCCCATTTGGACAGGGCAGAACACTGAAGCTTTCTTT.

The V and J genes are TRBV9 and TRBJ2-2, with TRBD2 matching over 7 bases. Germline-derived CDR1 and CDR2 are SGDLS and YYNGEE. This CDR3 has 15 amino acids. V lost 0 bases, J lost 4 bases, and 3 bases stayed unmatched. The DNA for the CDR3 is TGTGCCAGCAGCGTAGATGGGACTATCACCGGGGAGCTGTTTTTT. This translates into CASSVDGTITGELFF.

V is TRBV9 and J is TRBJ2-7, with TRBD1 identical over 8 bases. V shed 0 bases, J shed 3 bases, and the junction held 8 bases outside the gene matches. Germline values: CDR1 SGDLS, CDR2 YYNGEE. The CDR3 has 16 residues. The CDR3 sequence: CASSVDWGQANYEQYF. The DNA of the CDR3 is TGTGCCAGCAGCGTAGATTGGGGACAGGCAAACTACGAGCAGTACTTC.

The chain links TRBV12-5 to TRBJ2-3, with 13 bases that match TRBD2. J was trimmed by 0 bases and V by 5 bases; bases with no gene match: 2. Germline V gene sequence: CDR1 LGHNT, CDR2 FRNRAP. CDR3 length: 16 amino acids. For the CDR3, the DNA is TGTGCTAGTGGTACGGGACTAGCGGGAAGCACAGATACGCAGTATTTT. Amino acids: CASGTGLAGSTDTQYF.

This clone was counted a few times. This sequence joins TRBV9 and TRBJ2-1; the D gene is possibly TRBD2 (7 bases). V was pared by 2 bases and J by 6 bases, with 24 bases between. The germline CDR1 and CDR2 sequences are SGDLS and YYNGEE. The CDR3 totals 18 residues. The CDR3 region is CASSVTKGGVAGVNEQFF. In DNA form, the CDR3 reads TGTGCCAGCAGCGTCACCAAGGGGGGGGTTGCGGGAGTCAATGAGCAGTTCTTC.

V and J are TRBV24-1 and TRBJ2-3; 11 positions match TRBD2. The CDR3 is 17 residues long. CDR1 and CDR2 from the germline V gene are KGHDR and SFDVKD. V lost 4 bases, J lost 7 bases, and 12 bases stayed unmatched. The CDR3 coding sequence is TGTGCCACCAGTGACCCCGGGGTAGCGGGAGGGCCTAATACGCAGTATTTT. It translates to CATSDPGVAGGPNTQYF.

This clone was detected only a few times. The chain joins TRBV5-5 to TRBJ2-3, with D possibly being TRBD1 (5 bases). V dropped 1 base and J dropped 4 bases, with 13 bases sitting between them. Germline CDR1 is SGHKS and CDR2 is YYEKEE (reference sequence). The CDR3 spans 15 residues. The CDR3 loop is CASSLLGQGSDTQYF. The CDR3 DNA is TGTGCCAGCAGCTTGTTGGGGCAGGGATCAGATACGCAGTATTTT.